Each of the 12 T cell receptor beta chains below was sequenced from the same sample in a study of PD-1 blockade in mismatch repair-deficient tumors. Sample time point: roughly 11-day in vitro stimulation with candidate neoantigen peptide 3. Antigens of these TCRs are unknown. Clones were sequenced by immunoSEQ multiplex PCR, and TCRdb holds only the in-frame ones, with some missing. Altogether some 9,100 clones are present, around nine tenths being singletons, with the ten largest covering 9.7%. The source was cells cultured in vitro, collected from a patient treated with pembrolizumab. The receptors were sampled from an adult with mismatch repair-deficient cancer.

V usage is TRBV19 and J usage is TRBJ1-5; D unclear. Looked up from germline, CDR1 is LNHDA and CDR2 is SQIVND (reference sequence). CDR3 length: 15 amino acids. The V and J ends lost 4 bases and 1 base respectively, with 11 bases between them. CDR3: CASSTSGTSNQPQHF. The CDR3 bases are TGTGCCAGTAGTACCTCCGGCACCAGCAATCAGCCCCAGCATTTT.

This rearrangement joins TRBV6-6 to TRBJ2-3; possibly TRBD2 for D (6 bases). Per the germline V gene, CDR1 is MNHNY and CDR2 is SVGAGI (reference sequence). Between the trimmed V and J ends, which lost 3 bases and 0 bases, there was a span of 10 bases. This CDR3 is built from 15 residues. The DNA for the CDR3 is TGTGCCAGCAGTTATGACGGGACTAGCACAGATACGCAGTATTTT. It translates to CASSYDGTSTDTQYF.

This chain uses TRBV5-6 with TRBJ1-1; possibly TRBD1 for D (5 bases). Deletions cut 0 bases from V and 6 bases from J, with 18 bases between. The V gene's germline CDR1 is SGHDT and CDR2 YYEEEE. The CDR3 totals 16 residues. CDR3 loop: CASSLGGTLLDAEAFF. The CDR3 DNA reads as TGTGCCAGCAGCTTGGGAGGGACCCTATTGGACGCTGAAGCTTTCTTT.

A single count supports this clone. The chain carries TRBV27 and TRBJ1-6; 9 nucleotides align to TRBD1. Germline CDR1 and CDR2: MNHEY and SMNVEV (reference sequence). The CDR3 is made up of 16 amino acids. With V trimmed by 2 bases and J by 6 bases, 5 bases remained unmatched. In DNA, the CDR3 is TGTGCCAGCAGTTTACCCTCGACAGGGGGTAATTCACCCCTCCACTTT. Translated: CASSLPSTGGNSPLHF.

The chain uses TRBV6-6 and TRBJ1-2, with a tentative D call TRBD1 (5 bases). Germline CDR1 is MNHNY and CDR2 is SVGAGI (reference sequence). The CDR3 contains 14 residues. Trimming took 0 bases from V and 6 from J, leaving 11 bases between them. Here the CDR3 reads CASSYSRQRDGYTF. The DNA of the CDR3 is TGTGCCAGCAGTTACTCGCGACAGAGGGATGGCTACACCTTC.

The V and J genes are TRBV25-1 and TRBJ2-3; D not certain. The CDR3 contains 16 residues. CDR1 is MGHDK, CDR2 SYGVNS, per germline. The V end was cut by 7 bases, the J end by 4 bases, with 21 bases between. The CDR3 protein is CASTPADGEKADTQYF. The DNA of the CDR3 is TGTGCCAGCACCCCGGCGGATGGCGAGAAGGCAGATACGCAGTATTTT.

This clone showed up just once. CDR3 nucleotides: TGTGCCAGCAGCTTGGGGGGGGACAGGGATGAAAAACTGTTTTTT. Protein sequence: CASSLGGDRDEKLFF. The rearrangement links TRBV5-4 to TRBJ1-4; the match to TRBD1 covers 9 bases. The J segment lost 6 bases and the V segment lost 0 bases, leaving 3 bases of the junction unmatched. The germline CDR1 and CDR2 sequences are SGHNT and YYREEE (reference sequence). This CDR3 has 15 amino acids.

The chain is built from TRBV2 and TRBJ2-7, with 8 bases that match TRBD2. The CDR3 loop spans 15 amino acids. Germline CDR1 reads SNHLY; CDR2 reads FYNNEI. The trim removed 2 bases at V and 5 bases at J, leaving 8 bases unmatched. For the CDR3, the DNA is TGTGCCAGCAGTGAACCGGGAGGGCCTACCAACGAGCAGTACTTC. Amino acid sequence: CASSEPGGPTNEQYF.

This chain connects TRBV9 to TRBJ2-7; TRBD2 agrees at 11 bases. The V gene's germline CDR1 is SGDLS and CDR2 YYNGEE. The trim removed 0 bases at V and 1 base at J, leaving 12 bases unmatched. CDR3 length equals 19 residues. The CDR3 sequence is CASSVAFELAGGPSYEQYF. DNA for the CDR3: TGTGCCAGCAGCGTAGCCTTTGAGCTAGCGGGAGGACCTTCCTACGAGCAGTACTTC.

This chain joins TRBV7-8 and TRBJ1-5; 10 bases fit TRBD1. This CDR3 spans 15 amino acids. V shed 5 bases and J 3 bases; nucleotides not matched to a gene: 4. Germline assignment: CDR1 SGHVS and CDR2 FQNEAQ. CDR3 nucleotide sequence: TGTGCCAGCAGCCGGGACAGGGGAAACAATCAGCCCCAGCATTTT. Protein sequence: CASSRDRGNNQPQHF.

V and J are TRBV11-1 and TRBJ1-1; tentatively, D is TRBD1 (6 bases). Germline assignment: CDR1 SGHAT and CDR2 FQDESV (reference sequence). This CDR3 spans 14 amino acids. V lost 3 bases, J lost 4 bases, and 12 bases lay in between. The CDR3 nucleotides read TGTGCCAGCAGCTTCGGCAGGGGTGCCACTGAAGCTTTCTTT. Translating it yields CASSFGRGATEAFF.

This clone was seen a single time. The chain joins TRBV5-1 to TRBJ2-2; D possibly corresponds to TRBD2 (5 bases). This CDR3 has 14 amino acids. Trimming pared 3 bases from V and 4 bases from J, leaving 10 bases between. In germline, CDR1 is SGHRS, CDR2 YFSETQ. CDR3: CASSSGEGTGELFF. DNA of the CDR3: TGCGCCAGCAGCTCCGGTGAGGGCACCGGGGAGCTGTTTTTT.